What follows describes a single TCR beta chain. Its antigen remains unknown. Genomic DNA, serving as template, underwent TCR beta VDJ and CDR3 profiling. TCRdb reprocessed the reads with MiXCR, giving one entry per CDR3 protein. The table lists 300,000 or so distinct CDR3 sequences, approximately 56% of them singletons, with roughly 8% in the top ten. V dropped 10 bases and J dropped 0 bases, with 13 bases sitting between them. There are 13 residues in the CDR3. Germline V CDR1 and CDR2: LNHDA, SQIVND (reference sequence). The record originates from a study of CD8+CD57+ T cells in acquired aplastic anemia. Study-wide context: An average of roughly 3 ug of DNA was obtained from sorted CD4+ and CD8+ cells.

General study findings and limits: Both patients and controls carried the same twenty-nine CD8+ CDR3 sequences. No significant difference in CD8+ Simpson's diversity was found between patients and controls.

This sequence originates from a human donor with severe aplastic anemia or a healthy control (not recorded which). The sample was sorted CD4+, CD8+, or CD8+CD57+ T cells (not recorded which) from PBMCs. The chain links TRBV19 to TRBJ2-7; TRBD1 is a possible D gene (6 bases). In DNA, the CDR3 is TGTGCCACCCGGTCAGGGGCCTCCTACGAGCAGTACTTC. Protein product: CATRSGASYEQYF. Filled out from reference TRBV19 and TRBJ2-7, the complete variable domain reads DGGITQSPKYLFRKEGQNVTLSCEQNLNHDAMYWYRQDPGQGLRLIYYSQIVNDFQKGDIAEGYSVSREKKESFPLTVTSAQKNPTAFYLCATRSGASYEQYFGPGTRLTVT.